This note documents a single T cell receptor (beta chain) sequence. These data belong to a study of CD8+CD57+ T cells in acquired aplastic anemia. CDR3 and TCR beta VDJ profiling relied on a genomic DNA template. TCRdb fed the reads into MiXCR, producing one record per CDR3 protein. The sample records roughly 150,000 distinct CDR3 sequences, about half being singletons. CD8+CD57+ cell expansion had been shown by flow cytometry in patients chosen for sequencing. The TCR comes from a human donor with aplastic anemia. Sequenced input: sorted CD4+, CD8+, or CD8+CD57+ T cells (not recorded which) from PBMCs.

The CDR3 DNA is TGTGCCAGCAGCCAAGATCGGGACACCATATATTTT. Translating gives CASSQDRDTIYF. The V call is TRBV14, the J call TRBJ1-3; the D is unclear. Trimming took off 0 bases at V and 8 bases at J, with 5 bases between the two ends. There are 12 residues in the CDR3. Germline lookup yields CDR1 SGHDN and CDR2 FVKESK.